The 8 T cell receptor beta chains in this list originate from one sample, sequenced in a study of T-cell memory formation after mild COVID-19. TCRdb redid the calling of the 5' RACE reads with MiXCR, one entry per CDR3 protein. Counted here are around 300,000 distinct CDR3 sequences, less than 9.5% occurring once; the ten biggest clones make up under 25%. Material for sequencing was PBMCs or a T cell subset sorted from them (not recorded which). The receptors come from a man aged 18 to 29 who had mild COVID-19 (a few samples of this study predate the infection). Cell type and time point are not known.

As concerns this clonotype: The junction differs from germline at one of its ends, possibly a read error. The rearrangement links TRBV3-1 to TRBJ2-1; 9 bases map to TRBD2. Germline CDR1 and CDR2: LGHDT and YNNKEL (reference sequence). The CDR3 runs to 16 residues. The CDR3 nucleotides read TGTGCCAGCAGCCAAGATCGAGCGGGAGGATACAATGATCAGTTCTTC. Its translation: CASSQDRAGGYNDQFF.

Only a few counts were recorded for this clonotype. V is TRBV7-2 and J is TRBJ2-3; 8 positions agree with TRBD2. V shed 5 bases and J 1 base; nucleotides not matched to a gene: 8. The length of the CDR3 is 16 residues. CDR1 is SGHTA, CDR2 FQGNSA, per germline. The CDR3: CASSTQVAGRTDTQYF. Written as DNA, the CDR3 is TGTGCCAGCAGCACCCAAGTAGCGGGGCGCACAGATACGCAGTATTTT.

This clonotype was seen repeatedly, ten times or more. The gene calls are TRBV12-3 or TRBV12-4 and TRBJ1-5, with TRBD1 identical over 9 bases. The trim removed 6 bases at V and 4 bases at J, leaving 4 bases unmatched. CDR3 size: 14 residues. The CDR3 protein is CASSRTGANQPQHF. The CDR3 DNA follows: TGTGCCAGCAGCCGGACAGGGGCGAATCAGCCCCAGCATTTT.

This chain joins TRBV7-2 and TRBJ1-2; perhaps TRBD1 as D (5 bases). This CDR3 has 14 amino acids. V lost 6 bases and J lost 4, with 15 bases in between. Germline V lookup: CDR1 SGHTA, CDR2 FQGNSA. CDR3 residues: CASRPLDSIYGYTF. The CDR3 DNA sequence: TGTGCCAGCAGGCCACTAGACAGCATCTATGGCTACACCTTC.

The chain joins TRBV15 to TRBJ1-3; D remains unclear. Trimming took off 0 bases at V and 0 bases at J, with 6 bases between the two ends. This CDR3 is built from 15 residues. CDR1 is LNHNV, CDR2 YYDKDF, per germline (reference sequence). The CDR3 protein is CATSREWDSGNTIYF. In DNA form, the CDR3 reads TGTGCCACCAGCAGAGAGTGGGACTCTGGAAACACCATATATTTT. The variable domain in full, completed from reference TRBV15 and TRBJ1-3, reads DAMVIQNPRYQVTQFGKPVTLSCSQTLNHNVMYWYQQKSSQAPKLLFHYYDKDFNNEADTPDNFQSRRPNTSFCFLDIRSPGLGDTAMYLCATSREWDSGNTIYFGEGSWLTVV.

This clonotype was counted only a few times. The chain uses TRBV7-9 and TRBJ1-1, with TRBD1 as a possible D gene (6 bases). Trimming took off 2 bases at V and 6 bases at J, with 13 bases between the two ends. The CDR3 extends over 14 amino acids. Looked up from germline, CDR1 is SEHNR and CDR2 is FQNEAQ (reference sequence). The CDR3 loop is CASSLTGGASEAFF. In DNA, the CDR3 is TGTGCCAGCAGCTTAACGGGGGGCGCCTCTGAAGCTTTCTTT.

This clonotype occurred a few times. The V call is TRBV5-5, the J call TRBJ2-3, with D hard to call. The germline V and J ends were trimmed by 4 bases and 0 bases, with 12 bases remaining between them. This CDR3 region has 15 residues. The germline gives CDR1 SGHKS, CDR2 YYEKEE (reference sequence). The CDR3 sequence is CASSVLTPSTDTQYF. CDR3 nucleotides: TGTGCCAGCAGCGTCTTAACCCCGAGCACAGATACGCAGTATTTT.

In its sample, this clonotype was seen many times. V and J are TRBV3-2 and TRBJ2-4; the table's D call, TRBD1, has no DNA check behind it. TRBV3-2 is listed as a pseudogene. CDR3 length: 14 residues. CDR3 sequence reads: CASSLRPVLDIQYF. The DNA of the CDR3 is TGTGCCAGCAGCCTACGCCCAGTTCTGGACATTCAGTACTTC.